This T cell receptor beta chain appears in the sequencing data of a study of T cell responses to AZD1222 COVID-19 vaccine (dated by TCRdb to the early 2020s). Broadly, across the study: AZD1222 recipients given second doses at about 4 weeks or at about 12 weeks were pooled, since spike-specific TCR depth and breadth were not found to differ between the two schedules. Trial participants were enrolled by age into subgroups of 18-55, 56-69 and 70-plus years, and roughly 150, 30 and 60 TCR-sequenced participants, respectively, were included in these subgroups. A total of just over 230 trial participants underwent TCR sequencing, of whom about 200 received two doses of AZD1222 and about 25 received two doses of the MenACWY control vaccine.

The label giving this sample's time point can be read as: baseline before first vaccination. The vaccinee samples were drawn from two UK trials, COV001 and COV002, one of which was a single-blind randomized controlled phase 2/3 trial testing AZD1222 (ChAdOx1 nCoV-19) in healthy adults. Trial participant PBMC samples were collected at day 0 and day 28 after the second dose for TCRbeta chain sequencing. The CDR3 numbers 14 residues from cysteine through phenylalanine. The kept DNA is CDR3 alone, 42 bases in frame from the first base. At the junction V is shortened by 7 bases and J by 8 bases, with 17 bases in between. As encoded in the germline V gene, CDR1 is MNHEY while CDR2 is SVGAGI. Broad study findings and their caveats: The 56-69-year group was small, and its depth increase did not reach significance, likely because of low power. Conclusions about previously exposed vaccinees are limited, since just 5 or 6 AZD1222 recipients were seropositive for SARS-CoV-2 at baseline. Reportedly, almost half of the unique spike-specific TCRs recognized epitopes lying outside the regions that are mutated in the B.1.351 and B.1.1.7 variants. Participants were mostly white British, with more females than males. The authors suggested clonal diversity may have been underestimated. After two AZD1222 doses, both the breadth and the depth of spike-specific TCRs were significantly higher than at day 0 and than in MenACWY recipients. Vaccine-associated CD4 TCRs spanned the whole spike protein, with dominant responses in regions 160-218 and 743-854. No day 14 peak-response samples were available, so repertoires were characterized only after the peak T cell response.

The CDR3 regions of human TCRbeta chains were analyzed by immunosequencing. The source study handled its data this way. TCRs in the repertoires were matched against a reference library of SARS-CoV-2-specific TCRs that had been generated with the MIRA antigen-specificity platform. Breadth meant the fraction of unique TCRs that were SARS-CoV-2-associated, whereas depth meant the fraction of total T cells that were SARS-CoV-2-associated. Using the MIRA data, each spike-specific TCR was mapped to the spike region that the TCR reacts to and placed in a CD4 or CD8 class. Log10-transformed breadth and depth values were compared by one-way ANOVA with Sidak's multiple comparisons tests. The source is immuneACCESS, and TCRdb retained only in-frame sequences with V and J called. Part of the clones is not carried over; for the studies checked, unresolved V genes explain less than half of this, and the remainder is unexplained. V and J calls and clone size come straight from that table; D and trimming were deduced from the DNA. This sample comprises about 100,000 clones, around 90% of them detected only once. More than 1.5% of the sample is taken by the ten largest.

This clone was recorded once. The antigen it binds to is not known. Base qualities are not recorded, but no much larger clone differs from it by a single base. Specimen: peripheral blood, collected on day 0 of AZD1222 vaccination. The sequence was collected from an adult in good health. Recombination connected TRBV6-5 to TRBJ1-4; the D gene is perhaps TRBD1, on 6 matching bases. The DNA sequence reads TGTGCCAGCACCCTGCACAGGGATTTCGAAAAACTGTTTTTT. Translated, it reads CASTLHRDFEKLFF.